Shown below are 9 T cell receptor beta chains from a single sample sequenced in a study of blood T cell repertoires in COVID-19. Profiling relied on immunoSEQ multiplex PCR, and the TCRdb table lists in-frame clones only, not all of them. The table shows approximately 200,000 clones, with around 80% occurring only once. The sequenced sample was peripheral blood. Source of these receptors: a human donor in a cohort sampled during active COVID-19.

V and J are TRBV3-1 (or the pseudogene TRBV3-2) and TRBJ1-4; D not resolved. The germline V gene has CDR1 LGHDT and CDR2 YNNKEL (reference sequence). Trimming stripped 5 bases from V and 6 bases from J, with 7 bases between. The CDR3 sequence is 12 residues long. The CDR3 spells CASSAAYEKLFF. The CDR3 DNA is TGTGCCAGCAGCGCCGCGTATGAAAAACTGTTTTTT.

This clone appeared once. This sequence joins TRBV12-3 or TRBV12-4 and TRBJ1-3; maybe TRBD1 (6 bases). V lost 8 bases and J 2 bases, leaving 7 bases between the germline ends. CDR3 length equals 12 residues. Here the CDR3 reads CASQGPGNTIYF. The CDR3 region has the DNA TGTGCCAGCCAGGGGCCTGGAAACACCATATATTTT.

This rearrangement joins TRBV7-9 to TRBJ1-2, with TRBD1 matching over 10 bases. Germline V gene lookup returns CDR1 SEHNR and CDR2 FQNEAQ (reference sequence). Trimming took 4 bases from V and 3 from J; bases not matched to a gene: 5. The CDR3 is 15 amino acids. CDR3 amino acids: CASSSGTGAHYGYTF. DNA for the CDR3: TGTGCCAGCAGCTCCGGGACAGGGGCACACTATGGCTACACCTTC.

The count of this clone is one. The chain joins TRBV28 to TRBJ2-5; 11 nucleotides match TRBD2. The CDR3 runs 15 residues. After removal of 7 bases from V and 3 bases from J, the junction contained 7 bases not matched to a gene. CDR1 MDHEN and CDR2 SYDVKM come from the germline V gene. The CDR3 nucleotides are TGTGCCAGCACCACTCGACTAGCGGGAAAAGAGACCCAGTACTTC. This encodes CASTTRLAGKETQYF.

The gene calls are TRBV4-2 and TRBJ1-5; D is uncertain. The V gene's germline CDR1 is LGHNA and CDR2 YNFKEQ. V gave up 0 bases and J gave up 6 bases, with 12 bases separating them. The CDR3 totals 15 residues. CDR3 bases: TGTGCCAGCAGCCAAGACTCGGTGGAGAGTCAGCCCCAGCATTTT. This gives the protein CASSQDSVESQPQHF.

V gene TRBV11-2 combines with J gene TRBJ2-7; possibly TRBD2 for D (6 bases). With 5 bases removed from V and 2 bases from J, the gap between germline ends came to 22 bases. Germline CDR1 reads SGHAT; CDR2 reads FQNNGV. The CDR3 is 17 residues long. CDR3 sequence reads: CASSPPLGAGRTYEQYF. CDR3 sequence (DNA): TGTGCCAGCAGCCCTCCCCTTGGAGCGGGCCGCACCTACGAGCAGTACTTC.

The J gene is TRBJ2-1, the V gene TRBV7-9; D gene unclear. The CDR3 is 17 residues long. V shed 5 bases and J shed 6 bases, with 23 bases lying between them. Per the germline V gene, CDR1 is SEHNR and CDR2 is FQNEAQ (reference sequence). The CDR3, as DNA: TGTGCCAGCAGCGTTATAGTGGGCAGTCGCGCCCTCAATGAGCAGTTCTTC. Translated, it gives CASSVIVGSRALNEQFF.

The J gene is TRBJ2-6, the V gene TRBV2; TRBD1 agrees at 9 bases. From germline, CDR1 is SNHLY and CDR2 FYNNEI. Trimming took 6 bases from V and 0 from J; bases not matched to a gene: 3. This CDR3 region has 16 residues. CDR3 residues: CASRGTGSSGANVLTF. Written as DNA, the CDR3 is TGTGCCAGCAGAGGGACAGGGAGCTCTGGGGCCAACGTCCTGACTTTC.

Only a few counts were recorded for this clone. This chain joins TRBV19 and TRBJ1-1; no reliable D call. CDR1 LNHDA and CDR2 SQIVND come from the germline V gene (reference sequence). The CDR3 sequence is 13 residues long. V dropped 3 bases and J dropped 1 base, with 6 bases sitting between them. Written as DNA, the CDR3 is TGTGCCAGTAGTATTCGAGCGAACACTGAAGCTTTCTTT. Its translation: CASSIRANTEAFF.